These 5 T cell receptor beta chains share one sample of origin, sequenced in a study of graft-versus-host responses after intestinal transplantation. The antigens of these receptors remain unknown. Clones were read by immunoSEQ multiplex PCR, and TCRdb kept only the in-frame ones, dropping some. The sample includes fewer than 150,000 clones, roughly nine tenths of them seen just once. Specimen: unstimulated CD4+ T cells sorted from spleen or lymph node cells, collected before intestinal transplant. The receptors shown here come from a human donor who received an intestinal transplant.

This clone came up once. The V call is TRBV2, the J call TRBJ2-1, with unresolved D. V dropped 4 bases and J dropped 9 bases, with 7 bases sitting between them. The germline V gene has CDR1 SNHLY and CDR2 FYNNEI. The CDR3 runs to 11 residues. The CDR3 spells CASSVQSEQFF. The CDR3 nucleotides read TGTGCCAGCAGTGTTCAGAGTGAGCAGTTCTTC.

With respect to this clone: This same CDR3 is encoded by further DNA sequences in the sample. J is TRBJ1-5 and V is TRBV30, with unresolved D. Germline V lookup: CDR1 GTSNPN, CDR2 SVGIG (reference sequence). Trimming pared 2 bases from V and 4 bases from J, leaving 9 bases between. CDR3 length: 13 amino acids. Written as DNA, the CDR3 is TGTGCCTGGAGTACCACAGATAATCAGCCCCAGCATTTT. It codes for CAWSTTDNQPQHF.

This chain joins TRBV5-6 and TRBJ1-1, with D unclear. The CDR3 length is 15 residues. V lost 3 bases and J 4 bases, leaving 16 bases between the germline ends. Germline V gene data show CDR1 as SGHDT and CDR2 as YYEEEE. CDR3 protein: CASSSRGHIATEAFF. As DNA, the CDR3 is TGTGCCAGCAGCTCTCGAGGCCATATAGCCACTGAAGCTTTCTTT. Together with reference TRBV5-6 and TRBJ1-1, the CDR3 gives the full variable domain: DAGVTQSPTHLIKTRGQQVTLRCSPKSGHDTVSWYQQALGQGPQFIFQYYEEEERQRGNFPDRFSGHQFPNYSSELNVNALLLGDSALYLCASSSRGHIATEAFFGQGTRLTVV.

V gene TRBV2 combines with J gene TRBJ1-2, with D tentatively TRBD1 (5 bases). Germline CDR1 and CDR2: SNHLY and FYNNEI. Deletions cut 7 bases from V and 4 bases from J, with 19 bases between. The CDR3 totals 15 residues. CDR3 sequence: CASIGGEGASYGYTF. The CDR3 bases are TGTGCCAGCATCGGGGGAGAGGGAGCAAGCTATGGCTACACCTTC.

The chain combines TRBV4-1 with TRBJ1-6; D not certain. CDR3 length: 15 residues. V lost 6 bases and J lost 9, with 18 bases in between. Germline V gene data show CDR1 as MGHRA and CDR2 as YSYEKL. CDR3 coding DNA: TGCGCCAGCAGTCAATGGGCCACCAATTCTTCACCCCTCCACTTT. This translates into CASSQWATNSSPLHF.